This TCR beta chain emerged from a study of T cells in Graves' hyperthyroidism and ophthalmopathy. Researchers defined stable Graves' hyperthyroidism as no ophthalmopathy progression within 18 months. TCR beta CDR3 regions were amplified from RNA. A first-round RT-PCR of the TCR CDR3 used the HTBI primer set. Each CDR3 protein is one row after TCRdb ran MiXCR on the multiplex PCR reads. The sample yields about 580,000 distinct CDR3 sequences, 46% seen once. Points from the study as a whole: Blood also carried most thyroid clonotypes expanded above 0.001. A model using 13 V-J features told ophthalmopathy apart from stable hyperthyroidism.

In the case of this clonotype: What it recognizes is unknown.

Germline V gene data show CDR1 as SQVTM and CDR2 as ANQGSEA. The trim removed 4 bases at V and 5 bases at J, leaving 3 bases unmatched. The CDR3 length is 13 residues. The source is a woman under 30 with Graves' hyperthyroidism. Sequenced material: peripheral blood or thyroid tissue (not recorded which). V and J are TRBV29-1 and TRBJ2-7, with 12 bases identical to TRBD2. This CDR3 is CSVATSGSNEQYF. Written as DNA, the CDR3 is TGCAGCGTTGCGACTAGCGGGAGCAACGAGCAGTACTTC.